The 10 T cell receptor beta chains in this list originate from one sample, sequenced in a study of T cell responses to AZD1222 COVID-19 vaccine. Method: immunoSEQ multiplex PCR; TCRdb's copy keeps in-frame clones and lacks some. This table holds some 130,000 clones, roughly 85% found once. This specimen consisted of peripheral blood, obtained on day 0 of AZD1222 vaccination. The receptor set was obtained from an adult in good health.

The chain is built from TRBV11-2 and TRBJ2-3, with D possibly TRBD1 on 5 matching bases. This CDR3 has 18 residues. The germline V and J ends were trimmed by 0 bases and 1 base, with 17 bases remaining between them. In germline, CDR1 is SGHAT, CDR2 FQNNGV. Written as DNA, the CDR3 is TGTGCCAGCAGCTTAGATGGCGTTGGGGCCGCGGGCACAGATACGCAGTATTTT. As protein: CASSLDGVGAAGTDTQYF.

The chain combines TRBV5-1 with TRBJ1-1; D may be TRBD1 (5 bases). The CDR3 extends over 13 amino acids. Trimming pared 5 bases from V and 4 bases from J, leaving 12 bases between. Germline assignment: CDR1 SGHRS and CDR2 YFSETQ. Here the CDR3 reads CASREEGTTEAFF. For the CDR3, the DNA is TGCGCCAGCAGGGAGGAGGGGACCACTGAAGCTTTCTTT.

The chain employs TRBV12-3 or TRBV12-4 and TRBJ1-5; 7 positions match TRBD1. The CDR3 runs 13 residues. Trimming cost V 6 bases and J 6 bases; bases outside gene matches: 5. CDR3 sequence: CASRTGQVQPQHF. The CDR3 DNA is TGTGCCAGCAGGACAGGGCAGGTTCAGCCCCAGCATTTT.

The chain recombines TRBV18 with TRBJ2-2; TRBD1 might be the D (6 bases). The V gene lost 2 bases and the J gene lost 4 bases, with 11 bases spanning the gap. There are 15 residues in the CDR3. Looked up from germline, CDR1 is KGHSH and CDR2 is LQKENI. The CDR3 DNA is TGTGCCAGCTCACCATTGGACAGTCCCACCGGGGAGCTGTTTTTT. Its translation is CASSPLDSPTGELFF.

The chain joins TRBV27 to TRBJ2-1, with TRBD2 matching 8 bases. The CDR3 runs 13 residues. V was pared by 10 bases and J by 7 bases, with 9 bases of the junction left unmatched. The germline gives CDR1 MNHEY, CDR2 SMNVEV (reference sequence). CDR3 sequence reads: CAIGGVGGNEQFF. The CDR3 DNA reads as TGTGCCATCGGGGGGGTGGGTGGTAATGAGCAGTTCTTC.

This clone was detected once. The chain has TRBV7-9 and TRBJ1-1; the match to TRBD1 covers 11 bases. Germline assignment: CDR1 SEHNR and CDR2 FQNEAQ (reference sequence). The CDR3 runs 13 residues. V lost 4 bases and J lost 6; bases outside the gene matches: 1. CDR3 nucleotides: TGTGCCAGCAGCTGGGGACAGGGGGCTGAAGCTTTCTTT. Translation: CASSWGQGAEAFF. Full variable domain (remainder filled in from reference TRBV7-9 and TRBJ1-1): DTGVSQNPRHKITKRGQNVTFRCDPISEHNRLYWYRQTLGQGPEFLTYFQNEAQLEKSRLLSDRFSAERPKGSFSTLEIQRTEQGDSAMYLCASSWGQGAEAFFGQGTRLTVV.

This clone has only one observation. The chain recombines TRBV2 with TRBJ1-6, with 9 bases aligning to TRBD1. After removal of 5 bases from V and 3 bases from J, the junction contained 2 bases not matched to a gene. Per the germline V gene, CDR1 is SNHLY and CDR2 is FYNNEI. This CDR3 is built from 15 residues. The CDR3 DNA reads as TGTGCCAGCAGTCGGGACAGGGACTATAATTCACCCCTCCACTTT. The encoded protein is CASSRDRDYNSPLHF.

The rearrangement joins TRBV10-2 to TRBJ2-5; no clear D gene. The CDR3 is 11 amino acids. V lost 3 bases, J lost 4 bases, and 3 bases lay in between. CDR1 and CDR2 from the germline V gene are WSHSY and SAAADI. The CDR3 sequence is CASSESETQYF. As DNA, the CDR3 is TGCGCCAGCAGTGAATCAGAGACCCAGTACTTC.

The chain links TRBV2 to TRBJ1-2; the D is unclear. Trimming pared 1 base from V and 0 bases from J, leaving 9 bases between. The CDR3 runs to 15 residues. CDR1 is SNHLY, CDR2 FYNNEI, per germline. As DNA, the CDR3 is TGTGCCAGCAGTGAAGGGAGCGGGACTAACTATGGCTACACCTTC. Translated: CASSEGSGTNYGYTF.

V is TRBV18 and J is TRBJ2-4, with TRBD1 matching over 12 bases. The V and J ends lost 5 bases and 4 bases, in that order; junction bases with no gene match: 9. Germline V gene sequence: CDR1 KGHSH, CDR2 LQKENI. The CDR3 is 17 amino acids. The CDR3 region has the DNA TGTGCCAGCTCAACTACCGGGACAGGGGGCGCAAAAAACATTCAGTACTTC. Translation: CASSTTGTGGAKNIQYF.